These T cell receptor beta chains were read from a single sample in a study of T cells in Graves' hyperthyroidism and ophthalmopathy. Via MiXCR, TCRdb re-called the multiplex PCR reads, giving one row per CDR3 protein. The sample lists just under 750,000 distinct CDR3 sequences; 30% to 40% were seen once. The sequencing input was blood. The source is a middle-aged woman with Graves' hyperthyroidism. CDR3s leave out the opening cysteine and the closing phenylalanine or tryptophan. Fields, in order: J gene, V gene, CDR3 protein.

j_call: TRBJ1-2; v_call: TRBV19; cdr3_aa: ASRAPDLLYGYT
j_call: TRBJ2-5; v_call: TRBV6-1; cdr3_aa: ASSPSRVLGETQY
j_call: TRBJ2-7; v_call: TRBV20-1; cdr3_aa: SATSGSRYEQY
j_call: TRBJ2-7; v_call: TRBV6-1; cdr3_aa: ASSRGSVYEQY
j_call: TRBJ1-2; v_call: TRBV10-2; cdr3_aa: ASSGSNLRDRGPYGYT
j_call: TRBJ1-5; v_call: TRBV9; cdr3_aa: ASSVGPAREPQH
j_call: TRBJ1-2; v_call: TRBV5-5; cdr3_aa: ASSLQAPGGGYT
j_call: TRBJ2-7; v_call: TRBV24-1; cdr3_aa: ATSLNIEAYEQY
j_call: TRBJ2-2; v_call: TRBV10-3; cdr3_aa: ASRATDRSPGELF
j_call: TRBJ2-7; v_call: TRBV20-1; cdr3_aa: SARSADGQY
j_call: TRBJ1-1; v_call: TRBV12-3/TRBV12-4; cdr3_aa: ASTGEGGTEAF
j_call: TRBJ1-1; v_call: TRBV30; cdr3_aa: AWRQTDTEAF
j_call: TRBJ2-7; v_call: TRBV7-6; cdr3_aa: ASSTTPYREAFDYEQY
j_call: TRBJ1-1; v_call: TRBV29-1; cdr3_aa: SQVQGAEAF
j_call: TRBJ2-5; v_call: TRBV3-1; cdr3_aa: ASSPAADDQY
j_call: TRBJ2-5; v_call: TRBV12-3/TRBV12-4; cdr3_aa: ASRWGQGSGQETQY
j_call: TRBJ2-5; v_call: TRBV10-3; cdr3_aa: AISESKTGVQGTQY
j_call: TRBJ1-2; v_call: TRBV5-1; cdr3_aa: ASSSRGRNGYT
j_call: TRBJ1-2; v_call: TRBV20-1; cdr3_aa: SAMGPGAFYGYT
j_call: TRBJ1-2; v_call: TRBV7-2; cdr3_aa: ASSLPGGISGYT
j_call: TRBJ2-1; v_call: TRBV20-1; cdr3_aa: SAVFRNEQF
j_call: TRBJ1-2; v_call: TRBV7-9; cdr3_aa: ASRGRDYGYT
j_call: TRBJ2-7; v_call: TRBV19; cdr3_aa: ASQPSRTGNYEQY
j_call: TRBJ1-1; v_call: TRBV4-3; cdr3_aa: ASSQVGAEAF
j_call: TRBJ1-2; v_call: TRBV4-3; cdr3_aa: ASSQVGDGRGYT
j_call: TRBJ1-1; v_call: TRBV29-1; cdr3_aa: SAVTPSINTEAF
j_call: TRBJ1-1; v_call: TRBV19; cdr3_aa: ASRLSVGTAEAF
j_call: TRBJ1-2; v_call: TRBV6-2/TRBV6-3; cdr3_aa: ASSWTTYGYT
j_call: TRBJ2-3; v_call: TRBV10-3; cdr3_aa: AISEWAEVTDTQY
j_call: TRBJ1-6; v_call: TRBV12-3/TRBV12-4; cdr3_aa: ASNSGDSNSPLH
j_call: TRBJ2-7; v_call: TRBV4-1; cdr3_aa: ASSLAPRDSSYEQY
j_call: TRBJ1-2; v_call: TRBV10-3; cdr3_aa: AIRAGTGFSGYT
j_call: TRBJ1-4; v_call: TRBV9; cdr3_aa: ASSLFMQGREKLF
j_call: TRBJ1-2; v_call: TRBV9; cdr3_aa: ASSPQFSDYGYT
j_call: TRBJ2-2; v_call: TRBV12-3/TRBV12-4; cdr3_aa: ASSEDGTGELF
j_call: TRBJ1-5; v_call: TRBV7-9; cdr3_aa: ASSQDLDRFDQPQH
j_call: TRBJ2-7; v_call: TRBV4-1; cdr3_aa: ASSQDSTEQY
j_call: TRBJ2-2; v_call: TRBV9; cdr3_aa: ASSAQLGSYGAGALF
j_call: TRBJ1-5; v_call: TRBV6-5; cdr3_aa: ASSYSSGVGH
j_call: TRBJ1-5; v_call: TRBV19; cdr3_aa: ASSIGGYQPQH
j_call: TRBJ2-7; v_call: TRBV28; cdr3_aa: ASWGVGEQY
j_call: TRBJ1-4; v_call: TRBV29-1; cdr3_aa: SVVLGDEKLF
j_call: TRBJ1-6; v_call: TRBV7-2; cdr3_aa: ASSFGTGGTNSPLH
j_call: TRBJ1-6; v_call: TRBV5-1; cdr3_aa: ASSPLGLAGNSPLH
j_call: TRBJ1-6; v_call: TRBV7-3; cdr3_aa: ASSQGNSPLH
j_call: TRBJ1-2; v_call: TRBV9; cdr3_aa: ASSPTGENGYT
j_call: TRBJ2-7; v_call: TRBV4-1; cdr3_aa: ASSQRPTGFGSYEQY
j_call: TRBJ1-5; v_call: TRBV3-1; cdr3_aa: ASSVQGRPQH
j_call: TRBJ1-2; v_call: TRBV29-1; cdr3_aa: SVGRTPLGDGYT
j_call: TRBJ2-7; v_call: TRBV12-3/TRBV12-4; cdr3_aa: ASSSPTSWHEQY
j_call: TRBJ1-1; v_call: TRBV20-1; cdr3_aa: SASRTGANTEPF
j_call: TRBJ1-6; v_call: TRBV7-2; cdr3_aa: ASSGGPLH
j_call: TRBJ1-1; v_call: TRBV6-6; cdr3_aa: ASSFQLGDRDYTEAF
j_call: TRBJ1-5; v_call: TRBV28; cdr3_aa: ASRYRDENNQPQH
j_call: TRBJ1-1; v_call: TRBV25-1; cdr3_aa: ASIGTGDREEAF